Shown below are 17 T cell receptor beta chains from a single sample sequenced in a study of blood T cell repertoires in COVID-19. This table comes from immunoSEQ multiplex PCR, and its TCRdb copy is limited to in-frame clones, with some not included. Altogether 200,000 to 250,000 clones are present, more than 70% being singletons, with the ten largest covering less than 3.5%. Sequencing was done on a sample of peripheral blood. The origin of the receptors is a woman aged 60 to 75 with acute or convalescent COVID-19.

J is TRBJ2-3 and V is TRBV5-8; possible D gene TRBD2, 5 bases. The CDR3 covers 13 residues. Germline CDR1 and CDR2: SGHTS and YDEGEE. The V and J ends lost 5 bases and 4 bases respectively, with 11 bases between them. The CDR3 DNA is TGTGCCAGCAGGCTTCGGGGTCCAGATACGCAGTATTTT. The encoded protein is CASRLRGPDTQYF.

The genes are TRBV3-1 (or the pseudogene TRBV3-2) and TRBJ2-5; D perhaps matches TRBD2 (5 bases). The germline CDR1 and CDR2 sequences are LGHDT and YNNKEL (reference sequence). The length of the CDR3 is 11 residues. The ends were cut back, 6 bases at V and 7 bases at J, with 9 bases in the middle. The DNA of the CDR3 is TGTGCCAGCAGACTAGGAGGGACCCAGTACTTC. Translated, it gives CASRLGGTQYF.

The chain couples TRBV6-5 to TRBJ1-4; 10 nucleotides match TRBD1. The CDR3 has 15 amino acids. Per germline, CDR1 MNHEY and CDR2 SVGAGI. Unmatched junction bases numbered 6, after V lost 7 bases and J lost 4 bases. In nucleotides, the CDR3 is TGTGCCAGCACCTCGGGACAGGGGATTAATGAAAAACTGTTTTTT. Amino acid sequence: CASTSGQGINEKLFF.

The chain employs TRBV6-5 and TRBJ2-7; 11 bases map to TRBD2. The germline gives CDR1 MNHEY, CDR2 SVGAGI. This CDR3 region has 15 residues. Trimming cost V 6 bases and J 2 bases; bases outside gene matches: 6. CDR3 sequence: CASRSTSGVTYEQYF. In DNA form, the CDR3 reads TGTGCCAGCAGGTCGACTAGCGGGGTTACCTACGAGCAGTACTTC.

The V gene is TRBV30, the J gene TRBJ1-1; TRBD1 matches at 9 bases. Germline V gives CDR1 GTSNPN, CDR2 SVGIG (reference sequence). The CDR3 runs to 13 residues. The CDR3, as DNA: TGTGGACTCAGGACAGGGGCCAACACTGAAGCTTTCTTT. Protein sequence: CGLRTGANTEAFF.

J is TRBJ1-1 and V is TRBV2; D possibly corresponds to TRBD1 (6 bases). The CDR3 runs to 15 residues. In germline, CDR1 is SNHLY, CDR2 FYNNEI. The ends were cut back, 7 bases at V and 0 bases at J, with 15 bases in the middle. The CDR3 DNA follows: TGTGCCAGCACTCTGCTGGGGGCAGTGAACACTGAAGCTTTCTTT. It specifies CASTLLGAVNTEAFF.

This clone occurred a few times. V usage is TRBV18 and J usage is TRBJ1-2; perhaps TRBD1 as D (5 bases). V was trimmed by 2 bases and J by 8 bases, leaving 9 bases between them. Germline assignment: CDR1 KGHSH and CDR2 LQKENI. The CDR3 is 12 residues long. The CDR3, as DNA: TGTGCCAGCTCACCAATTCAGGGCGGCTACACCTTC. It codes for CASSPIQGGYTF.

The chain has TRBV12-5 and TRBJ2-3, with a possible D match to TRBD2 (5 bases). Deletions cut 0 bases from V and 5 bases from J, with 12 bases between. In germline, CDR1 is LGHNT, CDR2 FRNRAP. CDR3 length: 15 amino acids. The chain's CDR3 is CASGLVWRPGDTQYF. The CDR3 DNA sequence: TGTGCTAGTGGTTTGGTATGGAGGCCCGGAGATACGCAGTATTTT.

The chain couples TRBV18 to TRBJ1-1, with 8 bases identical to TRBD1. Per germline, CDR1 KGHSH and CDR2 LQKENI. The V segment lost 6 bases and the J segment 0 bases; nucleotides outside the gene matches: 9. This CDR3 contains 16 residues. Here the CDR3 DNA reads TGTGCCAGCTCTGTATCCGGGACAGGCATGAACACTGAAGCTTTCTTT. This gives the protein CASSVSGTGMNTEAFF.

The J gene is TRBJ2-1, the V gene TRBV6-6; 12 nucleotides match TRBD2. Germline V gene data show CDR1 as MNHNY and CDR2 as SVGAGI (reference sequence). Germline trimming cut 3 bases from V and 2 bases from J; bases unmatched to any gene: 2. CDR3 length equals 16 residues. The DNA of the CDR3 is TGTGCCAGCAGTTATTGGACTAGCGGGACCTACAATGAGCAGTTCTTC. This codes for CASSYWTSGTYNEQFF.

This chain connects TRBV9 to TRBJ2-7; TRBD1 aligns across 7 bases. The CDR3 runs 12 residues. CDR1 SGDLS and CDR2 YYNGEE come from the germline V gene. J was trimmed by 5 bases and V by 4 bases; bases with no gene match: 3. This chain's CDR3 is CASSPDRHEQYF. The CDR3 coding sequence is TGTGCCAGCAGCCCGGACAGGCACGAGCAGTACTTC.

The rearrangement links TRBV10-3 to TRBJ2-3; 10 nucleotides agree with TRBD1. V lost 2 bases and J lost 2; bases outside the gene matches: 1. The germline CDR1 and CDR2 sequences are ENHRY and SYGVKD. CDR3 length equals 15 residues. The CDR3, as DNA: TGTGCCATCAGTGAGGGACAGGGGGACACAGATACGCAGTATTTT. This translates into CAISEGQGDTDTQYF.

The CDR3 coding sequence is TGTGCCAGCAGCAAGGCCCCTCAGGGCACTGAAGCTTTCTTT. This sequence encodes CASSKAPQGTEAFF. This rearrangement joins TRBV11-3 to TRBJ1-1; the D gene is possibly TRBD1 (5 bases). The CDR3 is 14 residues long. The germline gives CDR1 SGHNT, CDR2 YENEEA. Trimming cost V 5 bases and J 4 bases, with 14 bases left between them.

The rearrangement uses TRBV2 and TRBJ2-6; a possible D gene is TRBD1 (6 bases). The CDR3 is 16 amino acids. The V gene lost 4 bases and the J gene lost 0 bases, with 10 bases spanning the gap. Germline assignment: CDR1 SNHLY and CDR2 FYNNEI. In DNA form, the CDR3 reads TGTGCCAGCAGTGGGGGGACAACCTCTGGGGCCAACGTCCTGACTTTC. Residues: CASSGGTTSGANVLTF.

The CDR3 DNA reads as TGTGCCAGCAAAACAGTCACAGATACGCAGTATTTT. It translates to CASKTVTDTQYF. This chain uses TRBV27 with TRBJ2-3; D is uncertain. This CDR3 has 12 amino acids. Germline-derived CDR1 and CDR2 are MNHEY and SMNVEV (reference sequence). The ends were cut back, 7 bases at V and 2 bases at J, with 7 bases in the middle.

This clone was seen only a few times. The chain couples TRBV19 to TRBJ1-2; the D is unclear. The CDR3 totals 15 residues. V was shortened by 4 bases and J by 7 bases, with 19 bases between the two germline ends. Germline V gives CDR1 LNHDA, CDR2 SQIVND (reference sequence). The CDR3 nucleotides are TGTGCCAGTAGTACCCAGGAACCCGTTGTACTTGGCTACACCTTC. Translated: CASSTQEPVVLGYTF.

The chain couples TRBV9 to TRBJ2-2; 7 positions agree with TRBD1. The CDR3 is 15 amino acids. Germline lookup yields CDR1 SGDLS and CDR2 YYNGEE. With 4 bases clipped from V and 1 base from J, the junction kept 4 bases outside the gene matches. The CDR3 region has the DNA TGTGCCAGCAGCCCCCGGACAGGGAACACCGGGGAGCTGTTTTTT. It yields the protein CASSPRTGNTGELFF.